Each of the 21 T cell receptor beta chains below was sequenced from the same sample in a study of Graves' ophthalmopathy and Graves' hyperthyroidism. RNA served as the template for amplifying TCR beta CDR3 regions. First-round RT-PCR with HTBI primers preceded a second-round multiplex PCR. One entry per CDR3 protein results from TCRdb running MiXCR on the multiplex PCR reads. The sample carries under 250,000 distinct CDR3 sequences, roughly a fifth recorded once. The sequenced material came from peripheral blood. The origin of the receptors is a woman in her forties or fifties with Graves' ophthalmopathy.

This clonotype occurred many times. The chain joins TRBV10-2 to TRBJ1-6; unclear D gene. From germline, CDR1 is WSHSY and CDR2 SAAADI. Trimming took 2 bases from V and 10 from J, leaving 6 bases between them. The CDR3 has 12 amino acids. CDR3 sequence reads: CASSEESSPLHF. The CDR3 coding sequence is TGCGCCAGCAGTGAGGAAAGCTCACCCCTCCACTTT.

This clonotype showed up many times. The chain uses TRBV6-1 and TRBJ1-2, with a tentative D call TRBD1 (5 bases). The length of the CDR3 is 15 residues. V gave up 6 bases and J gave up 0 bases, with 14 bases separating them. Germline values: CDR1 MNHNS, CDR2 SASEGT. In nucleotides, the CDR3 is TGTGCCAGCAGGACATCGGGACGGACTAACTATGGCTACACCTTC. Protein product: CASRTSGRTNYGYTF.

This clonotype was detected many times. The V and J genes are TRBV5-1 and TRBJ2-7; D perhaps matches TRBD2 (6 bases). The CDR3 covers 14 residues. Germline lookup yields CDR1 SGHRS and CDR2 YFSETQ. V lost 4 bases to trimming and J lost 5 bases, with 16 bases between them. DNA for the CDR3: TGCGCCAGCAGCCCCGGAGGAGGGAAGGACGAGCAGTACTTC. Translated, it gives CASSPGGGKDEQYF.

In this sample, this clonotype turned up many times. This chain links TRBV20-1 with TRBJ1-6, with 10 positions matching TRBD1. In germline, CDR1 is DFQATT, CDR2 SNEGSKA (reference sequence). V dropped 1 base and J dropped 11; count of bases not matched to a gene: 11. This CDR3 has 16 residues. CDR3 residues: CSARAVGGQGLAPLHF. In DNA form, the CDR3 reads TGCAGTGCTAGAGCAGTAGGGGGACAGGGGTTGGCACCCCTCCACTTT.

Comments on this clonotype: This could be a read error, since a much larger clone is one nucleotide away. The genes are TRBV20-1 and TRBJ1-1; D is ambiguous. The V gene's germline CDR1 is DFQATT and CDR2 SNEGSKA (reference sequence). This CDR3 spans 12 amino acids. CDR3 sequence reads: CSATSTNTEASF. The CDR3 DNA reads TGCAGTGCTACCTCTACGAACACTGAAGCTTCCTTT.

This clonotype was found many times. The chain employs TRBV7-8 and TRBJ1-1; no clear D gene. This CDR3 comprises 17 residues. V shed 4 bases and J shed 1 base, with 19 bases lying between them. Germline V CDR1 and CDR2: SGHVS, FQNEAQ. The CDR3 protein is CASSWTQDALTNTEAFF. CDR3 DNA sequence: TGTGCCAGCAGCTGGACCCAGGATGCATTGACGAACACTGAAGCTTTCTTT.

This clonotype was found a few times. The V gene is TRBV30, the J gene TRBJ2-7; the D call may be TRBD1 or TRBD2 (6 bases each). CDR1 is GTSNPN and CDR2 is SVGIG in the germline V gene (reference sequence). The CDR3 has 14 residues. The germline V and J ends were trimmed by 0 bases and 6 bases, with 15 bases remaining between them. The CDR3 DNA reads as TGTGCCTGGAGTGTATTAAAGGGGGGAGGCGAGCAGTACTTC. Translating gives CAWSVLKGGGEQYF.

The CDR3 sequence is CASSEAGDRVYGYTF. CDR3 coding DNA: TGTGCCAGCAGTGAAGCGGGGGACAGGGTCTATGGCTACACCTTC. The chain is built from TRBV6-1 and TRBJ1-2; 9 nucleotides line up with TRBD1. V gave up 0 bases and J gave up 4 bases; unmatched junction bases: 3. CDR1 MNHNS and CDR2 SASEGT come from the germline V gene. The CDR3 runs 15 residues.

This clonotype was seen ten or more times. The rearrangement uses TRBV2 and TRBJ1-5; D unclear. Germline-derived CDR1 and CDR2 are SNHLY and FYNNEI. Trimming removed 6 bases at V and 0 bases at J, with 9 bases between. This CDR3 contains 14 residues. CDR3 loop: CASRDRYSNQPQHF. CDR3 DNA: TGTGCCAGCAGGGACCGATATAGCAATCAGCCCCAGCATTTT.

This clonotype was detected many times. The chain couples TRBV19 to TRBJ1-6, with 7 bases matching TRBD1. CDR1 LNHDA and CDR2 SQIVND come from the germline V gene (reference sequence). The CDR3 has 14 residues. Unmatched junction bases numbered 9, after V lost 5 bases and J lost 11 bases. The CDR3 loop reads CASSGQEQSPPLHF. In DNA form, the CDR3 reads TGTGCCAGTAGTGGACAGGAACAATCTCCACCCCTCCACTTT.

This clonotype was detected many times. This chain links TRBV13 with TRBJ2-7, with a possible D match to TRBD2 (6 bases). Germline CDR1 is PRHDT and CDR2 is FYEKMQ (reference sequence). Between the trimmed V and J ends, which lost 5 bases and 4 bases, there was a span of 36 bases. The CDR3 consists of 21 residues. The CDR3 spells CASSPSWGVRVFRTSPYEQYF. The CDR3 DNA sequence: TGTGCCAGCAGCCCGTCCTGGGGGGTGAGGGTCTTCCGCACCTCGCCGTACGAGCAGTACTTC.

On this clonotype itself: A junction end diverges from the germline sequence, so it may reflect a read error. The rearrangement joins TRBV12-3 or TRBV12-4 to TRBJ2-5; 7 bases align to TRBD1. This CDR3 contains 14 residues. This CDR3 reads CASSLQGVQGTQYF. CDR3 sequence (DNA): TGTGCCAGCAGTTTACAGGGGGTACAAGGGACCCAGTACTTC.

This clonotype was seen at least ten times. The chain joins TRBV7-3 to TRBJ2-2; D is uncertain. The V and J ends lost 2 bases and 4 bases respectively, with 14 bases between them. Germline V gene lookup returns CDR1 SGHTA and CDR2 FQGTGA. The CDR3 consists of 16 residues. The CDR3 nucleotides read TGTGCCAGCAGCTTACGCAGAACTTCTTCCACCGGGGAGCTGTTTTTT. This sequence encodes CASSLRRTSSTGELFF. The entire variable domain, with the rest obtained from reference TRBV7-3 and TRBJ2-2, is as follows: GAGVSQTPSNKVTEKGKYVELRCDPISGHTALYWYRQSLGQGPEFLIYFQGTGAADDSGLPNDRFFAVRPEGSVSTLKIQRTERGDSAVYLCASSLRRTSSTGELFFGEGSRLTVL.

The sample holds many counts of this clonotype. This chain joins TRBV2 and TRBJ2-7; D is tentatively TRBD1 or TRBD2 (5 bases each). In germline, CDR1 is SNHLY, CDR2 FYNNEI. Trimming stripped 3 bases from V and 0 bases from J, with 9 bases between. The CDR3 extends over 14 amino acids. The CDR3 here is CASSEGVGSYEQYF. CDR3 DNA sequence: TGTGCCAGCAGTGAGGGGGTCGGCTCCTACGAGCAGTACTTC. Using reference TRBV2 and TRBJ2-7 for the parts outside the CDR3, the full variable domain is EPEVTQTPSHQVTQMGQEVILRCVPISNHLYFYWYRQILGQKVEFLVSFYNNEISEKSEIFDDQFSVERPDGSNFTLKIRSTKLEDSAMYFCASSEGVGSYEQYFGPGTRLTVT.

This sequence joins TRBV11-2 and TRBJ2-2, with D perhaps assigned TRBD1 or TRBD2 (5 bases each). Germline lookup yields CDR1 SGHAT and CDR2 FQNNGV. This CDR3 is 16 amino acids long. Deletions cut 5 bases from V and 5 bases from J, with 18 bases between. CDR3 sequence reads: CASSQTVAGGTGELFF. CDR3 nucleotides: TGTGCCAGCAGCCAGACAGTGGCGGGCGGGACCGGGGAGCTGTTTTTT.

The chain links TRBV4-1 to TRBJ2-7, with 7 bases identical to TRBD1. The CDR3 is 15 residues long. CDR1 is MGHRA and CDR2 is YSYEKL in the germline V gene. The V and J ends lost 1 base and 2 bases, in that order; junction bases with no gene match: 5. CDR3 nucleotide sequence: TGCGCCAGCAGCCAAGGGTACAGGGGAACCTACGAGCAGTACTTC. Translating gives CASSQGYRGTYEQYF.

The chain has TRBV28 and TRBJ2-2; D might be TRBD1 (7 bases). Germline assignment: CDR1 MDHEN and CDR2 SYDVKM. Trimming took off 2 bases at V and 0 bases at J, with 19 bases between the two ends. There are 19 residues in the CDR3. The CDR3 DNA is TGTGCCAGCAGTTTAAGGGGGCTTGCGCGGGGACCGAACACCGGGGAGCTGTTTTTT. Its protein is CASSLRGLARGPNTGELFF.

This clonotype has a count of ten or more. The J gene is TRBJ2-5, the V gene TRBV20-1; 14 nucleotides align to TRBD2. V was clipped by 5 bases and J by 4 bases; unmatched bases: 12. The CDR3 length is 17 residues. Germline assignment: CDR1 DFQATT and CDR2 SNEGSKA (reference sequence). This CDR3 reads CSAEEGLAGDFGETQYF. The CDR3 DNA reads as TGCAGTGCTGAGGAGGGACTAGCGGGAGATTTCGGAGAGACCCAGTACTTC.

This clonotype was counted at least ten times. The chain carries TRBV28 and TRBJ2-7; D is perhaps TRBD1 (7 bases). This CDR3 spans 15 amino acids. V lost 6 bases and J 1 base, leaving 16 bases between the germline ends. Germline lookup yields CDR1 MDHEN and CDR2 SYDVKM. The CDR3 nucleotides are TGTGCCAGCAGGGCTGGCAGGGGGGCATCCTACGAGCAGTACTTC. Translation: CASRAGRGASYEQYF.

This clonotype turned up a few times. Written as DNA, the CDR3 is TGTGCCAGCAGCTTAGGGGCAGGAACACCCCTCCACTTT. Its protein product is CASSLGAGTPLHF. V gene TRBV7-2 combines with J gene TRBJ1-6; D gene ambiguous. The CDR3 length is 13 residues. Germline V gene lookup returns CDR1 SGHTA and CDR2 FQGNSA. V lost 1 base and J lost 11, with 9 bases in between.

The table lists this clonotype with many counts. J is TRBJ2-7 and V is TRBV7-9; D perhaps matches TRBD2 (6 bases). Trimming took 5 bases from V and 5 from J, leaving 19 bases between them. Germline values: CDR1 SEHNR, CDR2 FQNEAQ (reference sequence). The CDR3 runs to 15 residues. CDR3 coding DNA: TGTGCCAGCAGCGGACCGGGGGTTTACGGGGACGAGCAGTACTTC. Translating it yields CASSGPGVYGDEQYF.